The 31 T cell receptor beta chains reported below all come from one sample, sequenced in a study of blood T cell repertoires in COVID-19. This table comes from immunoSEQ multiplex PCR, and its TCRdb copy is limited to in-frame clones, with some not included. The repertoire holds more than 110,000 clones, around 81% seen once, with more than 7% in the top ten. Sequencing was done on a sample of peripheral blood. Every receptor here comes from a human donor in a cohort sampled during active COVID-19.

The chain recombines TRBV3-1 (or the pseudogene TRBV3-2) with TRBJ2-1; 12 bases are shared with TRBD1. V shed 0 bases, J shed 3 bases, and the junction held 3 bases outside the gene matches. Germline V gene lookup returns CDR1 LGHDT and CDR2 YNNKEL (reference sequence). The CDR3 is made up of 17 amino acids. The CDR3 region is CASSQERDRGHYNEQFF. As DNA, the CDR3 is TGTGCCAGCAGCCAAGAAAGGGACAGGGGGCACTACAATGAGCAGTTCTTC.

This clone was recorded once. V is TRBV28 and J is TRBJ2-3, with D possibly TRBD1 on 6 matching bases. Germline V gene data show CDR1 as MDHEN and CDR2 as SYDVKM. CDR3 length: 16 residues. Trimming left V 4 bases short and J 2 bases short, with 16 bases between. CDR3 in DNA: TGTGCCAGCAGTTCTATCTGGGACATATACACAGATACGCAGTATTTT. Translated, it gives CASSSIWDIYTDTQYF.

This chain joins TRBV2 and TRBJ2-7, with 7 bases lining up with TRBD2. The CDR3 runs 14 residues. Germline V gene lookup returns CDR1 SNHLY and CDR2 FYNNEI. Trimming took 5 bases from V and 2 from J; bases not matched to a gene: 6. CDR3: CASSPGLPTYEQYF. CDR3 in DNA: TGTGCCAGCAGTCCGGGACTACCCACCTACGAGCAGTACTTC.

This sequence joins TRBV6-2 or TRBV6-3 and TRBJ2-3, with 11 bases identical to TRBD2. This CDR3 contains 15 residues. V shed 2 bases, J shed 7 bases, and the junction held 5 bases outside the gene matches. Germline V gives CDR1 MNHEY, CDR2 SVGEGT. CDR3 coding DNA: TGTGCCAGCAGTTACGGGCCTAGCGGGGGGTATACGCAGTATTTT. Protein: CASSYGPSGGYTQYF.

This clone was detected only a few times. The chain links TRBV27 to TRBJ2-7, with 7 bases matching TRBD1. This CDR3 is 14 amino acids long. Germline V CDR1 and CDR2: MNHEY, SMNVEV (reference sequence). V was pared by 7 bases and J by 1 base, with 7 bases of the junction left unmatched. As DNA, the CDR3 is TGTGCCAGCACCACGACAGGGTCGTCCTACGAGCAGTACTTC. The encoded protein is CASTTTGSSYEQYF.

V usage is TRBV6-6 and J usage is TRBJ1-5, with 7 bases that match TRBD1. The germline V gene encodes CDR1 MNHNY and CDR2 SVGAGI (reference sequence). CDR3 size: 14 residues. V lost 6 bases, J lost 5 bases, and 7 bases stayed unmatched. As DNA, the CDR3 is TGTGCCAGCAGCATGACAGGGAAAGATCAGCCCCAGCATTTT. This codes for CASSMTGKDQPQHF.

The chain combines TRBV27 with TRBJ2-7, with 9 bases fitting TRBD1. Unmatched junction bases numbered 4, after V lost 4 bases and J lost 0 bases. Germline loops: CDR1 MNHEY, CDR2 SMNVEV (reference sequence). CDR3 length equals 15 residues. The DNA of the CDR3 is TGTGCCAGCAGTTCCACAGGGGGCCCCTCCTACGAGCAGTACTTC. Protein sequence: CASSSTGGPSYEQYF.

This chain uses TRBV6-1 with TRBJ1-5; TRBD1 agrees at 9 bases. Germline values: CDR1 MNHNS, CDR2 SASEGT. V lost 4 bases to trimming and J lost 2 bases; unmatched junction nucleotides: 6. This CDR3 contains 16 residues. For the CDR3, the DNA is TGTGCCAGCAGTGCGGGACAGGGATGGGGCAATCAGCCCCAGCATTTT. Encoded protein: CASSAGQGWGNQPQHF.

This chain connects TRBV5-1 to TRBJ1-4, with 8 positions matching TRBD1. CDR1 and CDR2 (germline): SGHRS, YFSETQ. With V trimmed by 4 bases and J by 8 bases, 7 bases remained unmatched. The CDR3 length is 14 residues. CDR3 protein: CASSRDRQGEKLFF. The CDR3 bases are TGCGCCAGCAGCAGGGACAGGCAAGGAGAAAAACTGTTTTTT. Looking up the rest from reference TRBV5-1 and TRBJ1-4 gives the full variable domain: KAGVTQTPRYLIKTRGQQVTLSCSPISGHRSVSWYQQTPGQGLQFLFEYFSETQRNKGNFPGRFSGRQFSNSRSEMNVSTLELGDSALYLCASSRDRQGEKLFFGSGTQLSVL.

Here the CDR3 reads CSAKNASSYNEQFF. The CDR3, as DNA: TGCAGCGCCAAGAACGCGAGCTCCTACAATGAGCAGTTCTTC. The chain is built from TRBV29-1 and TRBJ2-1, with D hard to call. Trimming removed 7 bases from V and 0 bases from J, with 13 bases in between. Germline V gene lookup returns CDR1 SQVTM and CDR2 ANQGSEA. The CDR3 totals 14 residues.

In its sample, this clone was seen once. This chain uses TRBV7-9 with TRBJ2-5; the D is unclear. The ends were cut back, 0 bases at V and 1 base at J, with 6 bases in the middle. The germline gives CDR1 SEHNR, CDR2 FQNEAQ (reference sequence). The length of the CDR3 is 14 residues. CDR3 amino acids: CASSLAGAQETQYF. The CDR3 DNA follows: TGTGCCAGCAGCTTAGCAGGAGCCCAAGAGACCCAGTACTTC.

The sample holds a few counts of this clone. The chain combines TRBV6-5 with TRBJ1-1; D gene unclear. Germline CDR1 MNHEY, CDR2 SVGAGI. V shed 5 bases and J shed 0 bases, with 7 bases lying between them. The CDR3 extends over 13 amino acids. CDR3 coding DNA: TGTGCCAGCAGTCGAACACTGAACACTGAAGCTTTCTTT. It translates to CASSRTLNTEAFF.

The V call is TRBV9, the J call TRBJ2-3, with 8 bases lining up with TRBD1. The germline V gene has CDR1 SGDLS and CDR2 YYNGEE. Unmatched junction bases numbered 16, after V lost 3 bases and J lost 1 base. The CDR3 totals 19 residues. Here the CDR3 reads CASSGTTGGRLWGTDTQYF. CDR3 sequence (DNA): TGTGCCAGCAGCGGCACCACAGGGGGTAGGCTTTGGGGCACAGATACGCAGTATTTT.

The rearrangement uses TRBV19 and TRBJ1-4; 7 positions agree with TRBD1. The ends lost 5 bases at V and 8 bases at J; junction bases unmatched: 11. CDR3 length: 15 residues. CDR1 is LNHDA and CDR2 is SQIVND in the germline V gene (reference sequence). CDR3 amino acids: CASSSTTGRGEKLFF. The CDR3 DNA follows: TGTGCCAGTAGTTCCACGACAGGGCGCGGCGAAAAACTGTTTTTT.

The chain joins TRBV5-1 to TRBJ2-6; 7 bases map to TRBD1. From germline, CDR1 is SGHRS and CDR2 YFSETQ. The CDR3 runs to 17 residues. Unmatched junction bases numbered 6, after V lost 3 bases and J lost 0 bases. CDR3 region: CASSSRDSPSGANVLTF. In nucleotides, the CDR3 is TGCGCCAGCAGCTCCAGGGACAGCCCCTCTGGGGCCAACGTCCTGACTTTC.

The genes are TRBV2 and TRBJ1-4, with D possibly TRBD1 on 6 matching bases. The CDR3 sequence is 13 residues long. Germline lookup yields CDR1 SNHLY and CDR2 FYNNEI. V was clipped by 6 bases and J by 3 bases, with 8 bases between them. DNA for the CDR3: TGTGCCAGCAGAGGGGGTGCTAATGAAAAACTGTTTTTT. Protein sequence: CASRGGANEKLFF.

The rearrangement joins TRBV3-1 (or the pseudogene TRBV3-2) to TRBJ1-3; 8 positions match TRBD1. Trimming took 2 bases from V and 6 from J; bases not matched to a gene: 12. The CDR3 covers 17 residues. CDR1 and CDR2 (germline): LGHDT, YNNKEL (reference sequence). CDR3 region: CASSQKRTGGGVNTIYF. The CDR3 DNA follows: TGTGCCAGCAGCCAAAAGCGTACAGGGGGTGGAGTAAACACCATATATTTT.

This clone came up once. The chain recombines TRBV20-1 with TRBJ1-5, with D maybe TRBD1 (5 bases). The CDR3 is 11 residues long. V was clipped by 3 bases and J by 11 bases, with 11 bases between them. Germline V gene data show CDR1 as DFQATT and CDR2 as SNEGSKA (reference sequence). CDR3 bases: TGCAGTGCTAGGGTAGGGGAATCCCAGCATTTT. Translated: CSARVGESQHF.

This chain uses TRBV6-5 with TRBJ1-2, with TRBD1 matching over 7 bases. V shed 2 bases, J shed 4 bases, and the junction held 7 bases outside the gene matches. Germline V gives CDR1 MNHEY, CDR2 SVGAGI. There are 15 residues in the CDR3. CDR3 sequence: CASSYRATGPYGYTF. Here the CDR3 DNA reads TGTGCCAGCAGTTACCGAGCGACAGGGCCCTATGGCTACACCTTC.

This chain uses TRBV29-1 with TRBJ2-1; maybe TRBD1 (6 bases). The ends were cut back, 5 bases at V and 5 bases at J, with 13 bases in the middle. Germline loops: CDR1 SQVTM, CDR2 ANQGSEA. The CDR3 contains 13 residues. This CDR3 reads CSVPGQINNEQFF. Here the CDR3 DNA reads TGCAGCGTTCCAGGACAGATAAACAATGAGCAGTTCTTC.

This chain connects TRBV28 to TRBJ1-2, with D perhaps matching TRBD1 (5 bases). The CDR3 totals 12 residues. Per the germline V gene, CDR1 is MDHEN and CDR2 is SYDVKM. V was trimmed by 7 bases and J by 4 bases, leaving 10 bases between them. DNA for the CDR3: TGTGCCAGCACGACCAGGGTCTATGGCTACACCTTC. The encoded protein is CASTTRVYGYTF.

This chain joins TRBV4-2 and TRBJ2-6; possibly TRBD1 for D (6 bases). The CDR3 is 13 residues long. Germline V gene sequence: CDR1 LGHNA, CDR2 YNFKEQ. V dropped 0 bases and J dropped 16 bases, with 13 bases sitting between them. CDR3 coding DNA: TGTGCCAGCAGCCAAGATCAGAGACAGGTACTGACTTTC. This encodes CASSQDQRQVLTF.

CDR3 nucleotide sequence: TGTGCCAGCAGCTTAGTTGGGACAGGGGGCGATGGCTACACCTTC. This codes for CASSLVGTGGDGYTF. The rearrangement uses TRBV7-2 and TRBJ1-2; 12 bases line up with TRBD1. The CDR3 covers 15 residues. Trimming took 1 base from V and 6 from J; bases not matched to a gene: 3. CDR1 SGHTA and CDR2 FQGNSA come from the germline V gene.

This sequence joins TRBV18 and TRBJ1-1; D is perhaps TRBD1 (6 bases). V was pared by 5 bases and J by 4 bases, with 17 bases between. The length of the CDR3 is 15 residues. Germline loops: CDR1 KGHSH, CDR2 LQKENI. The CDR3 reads CASSMGARVSTEAFF. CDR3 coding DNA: TGTGCCAGCTCAATGGGGGCGCGGGTGTCCACTGAAGCTTTCTTT. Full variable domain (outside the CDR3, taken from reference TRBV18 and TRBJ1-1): NAGVMQNPRHLVRRRGQEARLRCSPMKGHSHVYWYRQLPEEGLKFMVYLQKENIIDESGMPKERFSAEFPKEGPSILRIQQVVRGDSAAYFCASSMGARVSTEAFFGQGTRLTVV.

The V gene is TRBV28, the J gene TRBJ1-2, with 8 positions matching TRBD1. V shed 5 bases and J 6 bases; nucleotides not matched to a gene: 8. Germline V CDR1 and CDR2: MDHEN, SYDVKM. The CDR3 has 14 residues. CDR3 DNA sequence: TGTGCCAGCAGTGGGGTCGGGACAGGACATGGCTACACCTTC. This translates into CASSGVGTGHGYTF.

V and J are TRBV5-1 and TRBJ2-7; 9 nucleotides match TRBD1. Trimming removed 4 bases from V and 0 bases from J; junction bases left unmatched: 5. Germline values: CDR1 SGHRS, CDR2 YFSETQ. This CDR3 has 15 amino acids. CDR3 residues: CASSDGTGLSYEQYF. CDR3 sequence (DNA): TGCGCCAGCAGCGACGGGACAGGGCTCTCCTACGAGCAGTACTTC.

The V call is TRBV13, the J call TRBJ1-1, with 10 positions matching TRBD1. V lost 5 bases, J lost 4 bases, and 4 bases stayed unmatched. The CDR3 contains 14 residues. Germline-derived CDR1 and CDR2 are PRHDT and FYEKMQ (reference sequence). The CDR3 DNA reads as TGTGCCAGCAGCCCCAGGACAGGGGGCACTGAAGCTTTCTTT. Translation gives CASSPRTGGTEAFF.

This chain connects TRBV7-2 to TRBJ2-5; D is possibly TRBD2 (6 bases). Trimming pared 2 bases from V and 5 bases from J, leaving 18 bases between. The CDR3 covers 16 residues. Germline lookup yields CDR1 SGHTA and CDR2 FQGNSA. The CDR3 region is CASSLRGNGGMETQYF. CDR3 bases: TGTGCCAGCAGCTTACGAGGAAACGGGGGTATGGAGACCCAGTACTTC.

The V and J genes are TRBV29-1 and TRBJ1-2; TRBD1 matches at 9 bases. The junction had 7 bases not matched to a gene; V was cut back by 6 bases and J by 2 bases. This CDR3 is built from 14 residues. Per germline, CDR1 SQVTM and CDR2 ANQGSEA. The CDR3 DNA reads TGCAGCGTGGGACAGGGTCGAGGGAACTATGGCTACACCTTC. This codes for CSVGQGRGNYGYTF.

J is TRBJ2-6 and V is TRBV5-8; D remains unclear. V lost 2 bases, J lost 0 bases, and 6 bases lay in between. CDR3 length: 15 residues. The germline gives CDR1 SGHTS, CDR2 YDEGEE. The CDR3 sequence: CASSFRLSGANVLTF. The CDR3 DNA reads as TGTGCCAGCAGCTTTCGACTCTCTGGGGCCAACGTCCTGACTTTC.

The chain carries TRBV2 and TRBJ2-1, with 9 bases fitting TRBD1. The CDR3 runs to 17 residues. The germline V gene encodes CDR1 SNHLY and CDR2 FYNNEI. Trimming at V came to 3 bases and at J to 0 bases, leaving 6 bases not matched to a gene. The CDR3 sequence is CASSDWTGASSYNEQFF. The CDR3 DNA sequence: TGTGCCAGCAGTGATTGGACAGGGGCAAGCTCCTACAATGAGCAGTTCTTC.